This T cell receptor beta chain is from a study of regulatory T cells in long-lasting Graves disease. The V end was cut by 3 bases, the J end by 9 bases, with 6 bases between. The CDR3 consists of 11 residues. Per the germline V gene, CDR1 is MNHEY and CDR2 is SVGEGT. The table lists this clonotype with many counts. Its antigen is undetermined. Building of the TCR beta libraries involved iRepertoire HTBI primers and Arm-PCR of CDR3 regions. TCRdb passed the multiplex PCR reads through MiXCR, listing each CDR3 protein once. The table has approximately 440,000 distinct CDR3 sequences, 16% seen once. Time point in this sample: newly diagnosed GD, antithyroid drugs for less than 3 months. The TCR library was made from RNA extracted from PBMCs. Under American Thyroid Association guidelines, Graves' disease was diagnosed. Study-level findings and limits: Persistent disease showed a preference for TRBV28, TRBJ1-2 and TRBJ2-5.

The sample was also reused in another study, on T cells in Graves' hyperthyroidism and ophthalmopathy.

The origin of this receptor is a man aged 35 to 55 with Graves disease. The chain carries TRBV6-2 or TRBV6-3 and TRBJ2-1; D not certain. Material: peripheral blood mononuclear cells (PBMCs), obtained at new diagnosis, from a patient treated with antithyroid drugs. This CDR3 reads CASSYFSEQFF. The DNA of the CDR3 is TGTGCCAGCAGTTATTTCTCTGAGCAGTTCTTC.